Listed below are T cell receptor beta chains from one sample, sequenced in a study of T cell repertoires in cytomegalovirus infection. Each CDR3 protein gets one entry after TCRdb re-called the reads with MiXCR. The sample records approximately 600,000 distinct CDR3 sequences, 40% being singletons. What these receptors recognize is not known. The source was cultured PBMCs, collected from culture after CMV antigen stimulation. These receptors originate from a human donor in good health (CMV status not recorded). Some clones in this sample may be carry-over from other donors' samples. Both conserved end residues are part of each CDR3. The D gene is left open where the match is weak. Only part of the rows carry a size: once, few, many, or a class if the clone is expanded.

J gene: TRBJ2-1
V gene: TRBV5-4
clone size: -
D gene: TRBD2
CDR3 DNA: TGTGCCAGCAGCGTGCTAGCGGGAGGTGAAAATGAGCAGTTCTTC
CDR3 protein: CASSVLAGGENEQFF

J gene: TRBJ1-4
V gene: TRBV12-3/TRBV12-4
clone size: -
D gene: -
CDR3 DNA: TGTGCCAGCAACCCGAATGGGGGTGAAAAACTGTTTTTT
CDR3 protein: CASNPNGGEKLFF

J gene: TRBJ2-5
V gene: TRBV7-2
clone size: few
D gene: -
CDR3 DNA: TGTGCCAGCAGCTTAAGTCAACAGAAGGAGACCCAGTACTTC
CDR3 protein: CASSLSQQKETQYF

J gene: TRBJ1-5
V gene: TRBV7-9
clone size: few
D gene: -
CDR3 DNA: TGTGCCAGCAGCTTAGGAGGCAGGGCTGATCAGCCCCAGCATTTT
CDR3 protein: CASSLGGRADQPQHF

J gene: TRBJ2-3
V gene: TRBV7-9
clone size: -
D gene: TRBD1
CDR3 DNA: TGTGCCAGCAGCTCCCCAAAGGGGGCCGACCTCACAGATACGCAGTATTTT
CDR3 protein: CASSSPKGADLTDTQYF

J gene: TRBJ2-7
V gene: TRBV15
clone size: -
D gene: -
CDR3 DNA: TGTGCCACCAGCAGCGGACTAAACTACGAGCAGTACTTC
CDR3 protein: CATSSGLNYEQYF

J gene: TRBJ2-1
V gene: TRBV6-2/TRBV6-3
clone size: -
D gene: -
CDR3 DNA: TGTGCCAGCAGTTACGGGGGAGTGGGAGAGCAGTTCTTC
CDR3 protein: CASSYGGVGEQFF

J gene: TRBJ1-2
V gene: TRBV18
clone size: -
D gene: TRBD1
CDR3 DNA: TGTGCCAGCTCACCGGGACAGGGGAACCGCTATGGCTACACCTTC
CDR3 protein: CASSPGQGNRYGYTF

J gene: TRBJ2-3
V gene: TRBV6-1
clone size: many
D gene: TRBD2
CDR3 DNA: TGTGCCAGCAGTGAAGTAGCGGGAGGGCCTGGGGATACGCAGTATTTT
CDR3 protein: CASSEVAGGPGDTQYF

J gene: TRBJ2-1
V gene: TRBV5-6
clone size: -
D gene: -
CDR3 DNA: TGTGCCAGCAGCTTGGGAATTCCTGACAATGAGCAGTTCTTC
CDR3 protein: CASSLGIPDNEQFF

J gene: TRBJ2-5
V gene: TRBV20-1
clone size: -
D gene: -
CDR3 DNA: TGCAGTGCTAGAGACTGGATGGAGACCCAGTACTTC
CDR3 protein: CSARDWMETQYF

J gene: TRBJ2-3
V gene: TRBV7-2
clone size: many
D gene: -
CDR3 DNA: TGTGCCAGCAGCCCAAAGGGGGCCGGGACTACTTTCACCACAGATACGCAGTATTTT
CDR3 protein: CASSPKGAGTTFTTDTQYF

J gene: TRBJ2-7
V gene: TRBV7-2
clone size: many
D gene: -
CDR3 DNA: TGTGCCAGCAGCTTAGCCCGATACGAGCAGTACTTC
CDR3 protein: CASSLARYEQYF

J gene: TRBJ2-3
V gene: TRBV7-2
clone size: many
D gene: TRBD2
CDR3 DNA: TGTGCCAGCAGCTTCGTGACTAGCGTGGATACGCAGTATTTT
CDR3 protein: CASSFVTSVDTQYF

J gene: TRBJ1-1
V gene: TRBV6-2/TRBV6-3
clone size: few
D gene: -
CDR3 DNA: TGTGCCAGCAGTTACTCGGGGCAGGGCCCTGAAGCTTTCTTT
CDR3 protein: CASSYSGQGPEAFF

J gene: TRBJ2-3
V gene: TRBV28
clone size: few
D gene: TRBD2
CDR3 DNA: TGTGCCAGCACGAGCGGGGACACAGATACGCAGTATTTT
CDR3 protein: CASTSGDTDTQYF

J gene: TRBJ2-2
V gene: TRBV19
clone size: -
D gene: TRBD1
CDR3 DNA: TGTGCCAGTAGAAGGCGGGACAGGGGTGTTCCCGGGGAGCTGTTTTTT
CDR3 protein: CASRRRDRGVPGELFF

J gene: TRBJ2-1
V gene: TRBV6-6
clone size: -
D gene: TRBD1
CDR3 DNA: TGTGCCAGCAATAATGGGTTGGACAGGGGACCCCTCAATGAGCAGTTCTTC
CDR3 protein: CASNNGLDRGPLNEQFF

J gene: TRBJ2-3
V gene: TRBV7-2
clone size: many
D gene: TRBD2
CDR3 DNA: TGTGCCAGCAGCTCCTACCTAGCGGGGAGCACAGATACGCAGTATTTT
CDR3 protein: CASSSYLAGSTDTQYF

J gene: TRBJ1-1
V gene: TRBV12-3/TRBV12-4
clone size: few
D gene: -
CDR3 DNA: TGTGCCAGCAGTTTCGGGGCGGCGGGTGCTGAAGCTTTCTTT
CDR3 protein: CASSFGAAGAEAFF

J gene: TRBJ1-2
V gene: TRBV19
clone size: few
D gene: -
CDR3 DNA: TGTGCCAGTAGTATCGGGGCCGGGGACTATGGCTACACCTTC
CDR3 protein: CASSIGAGDYGYTF

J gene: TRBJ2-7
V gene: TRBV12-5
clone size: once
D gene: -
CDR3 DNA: TGTGCTAGTGGCTCCCAGGCCTACGAGCAGTACTTC
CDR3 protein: CASGSQAYEQYF

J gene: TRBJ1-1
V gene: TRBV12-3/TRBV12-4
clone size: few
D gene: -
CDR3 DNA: TGTGCCAGCAGTCCACGAGTCAACGGAGAGAACACTGAAGCTTTCTTT
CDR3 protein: CASSPRVNGENTEAFF

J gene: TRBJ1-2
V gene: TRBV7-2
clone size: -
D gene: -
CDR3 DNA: TGTGCCAGCAGCTTCGCCCCCTTCGGGGCCAATGGCTACACCTTC
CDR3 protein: CASSFAPFGANGYTF

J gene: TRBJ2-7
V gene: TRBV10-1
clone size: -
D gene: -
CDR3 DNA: TGCGCCAGCAGTGCCGGTGACAGAGCCTACGAGCAGTACTTC
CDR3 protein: CASSAGDRAYEQYF

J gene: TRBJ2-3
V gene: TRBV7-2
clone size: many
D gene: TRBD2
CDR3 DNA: TGTGCCAGCAGCTTAGCGCCTAGCGGGCTTGGGCCCACGCAGTATTTT
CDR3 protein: CASSLAPSGLGPTQYF

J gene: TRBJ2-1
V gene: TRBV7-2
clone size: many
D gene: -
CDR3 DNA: TGTGCCAGCAGCTTAATCCCCTCTGAGCAGTTCTTC
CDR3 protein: CASSLIPSEQFF

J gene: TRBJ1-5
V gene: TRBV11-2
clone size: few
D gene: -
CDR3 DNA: TGTGCCAGCAGCGCCACGAGGGGCCCCTATAGCAATCAGCCCCAGCATTTT
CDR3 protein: CASSATRGPYSNQPQHF

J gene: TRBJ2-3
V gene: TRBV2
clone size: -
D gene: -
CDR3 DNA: TGTGCCAGCGAGGCGGGAAACACAGATACGCAGTATTTT
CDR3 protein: CASEAGNTDTQYF